This T cell receptor (beta chain) was sequenced during a study of neoadjuvant nivolumab and ipilimumab in lung cancer. The CDR3 totals 14 residues. Trimming left V 4 bases short and J 3 bases short, with 10 bases between. Germline V gene lookup returns CDR1 SGHKS and CDR2 YYEKEE (reference sequence). This table comes from immunoSEQ multiplex PCR, and its TCRdb copy is limited to in-frame clones, with some not included. In the table there are approximately 26,000 clones, 75% to 90% of which are singletons. Sequencing used peripheral blood, obtained before neoadjuvant nivolumab, alone or with ipilimumab. V usage is TRBV5-5 and J usage is TRBJ1-4; a possible D gene is TRBD1 (6 bases). The TCR comes from an adult with non-small cell lung cancer. The CDR3 is CASSQPGANEKLFF. CDR3 nucleotide sequence: TGTGCCAGCAGCCAGCCAGGGGCTAATGAAAAACTGTTTTTT.